This is a list of T cell receptor beta chains from one sample in a study of blood T cell repertoires in COVID-19. TCRdb's copy holds only in-frame clones and misses some; the assay was immunoSEQ multiplex PCR. The sample yields tens of thousands of clones, roughly 76% seen once. Sequencing input: peripheral blood. These receptors were taken from a woman of 80 years or more with active or convalescent COVID-19. Each CDR3 is given with its conserved first and last residue. A D gene is named only where the DNA matches it firmly. The size of a clone is reported for some rows only, either as once, few or many, or as a class for expanded clones.

size	D	length	J	V	CDR3	DNA
NA	NA	14	TRBJ2-7	TRBV9	CASSVAPSTYEQYF	TGTGCCAGCAGCGTAGCCCCGTCTACCTACGAGCAGTACTTC
NA	TRBD2	17	TRBJ2-2	TRBV4-3	CASSQEGLAENTGELFF	TGCGCCAGCAGCCAAGAGGGACTAGCGGAAAACACCGGGGAGCTGTTTTTT
NA	TRBD2	18	TRBJ2-1	TRBV27	CASSLLAGAPSSYNEQFF	TGTGCCAGCAGTTTACTAGCGGGGGCCCCCAGCTCCTACAATGAGCAGTTCTTC
few	NA	14	TRBJ1-2	TRBV6-5	CASIRGRGSYGYTF	TGTGCCAGCATCCGGGGGAGGGGCAGCTATGGCTACACCTTC
NA	NA	13	TRBJ1-2	TRBV2	CASRHEGNYGYTF	TGTGCCAGCAGGCACGAGGGCAACTATGGCTACACCTTC
few	TRBD1	16	TRBJ2-5	TRBV23-1	CASSQSRTGAQETQYF	TGCGCCAGCAGTCAATCACGAACAGGGGCTCAAGAGACCCAGTACTTC
few	TRBD1	15	TRBJ1-1	TRBV15	CATSRGDRGDTEAFF	TGTGCCACCAGCAGGGGGGACAGGGGAGATACTGAAGCTTTCTTT
NA	TRBD2	15	TRBJ2-3	TRBV4-3	CASSRTGGVTDTQYF	TGCGCCAGCAGTCGGACGGGGGGGGTTACAGATACGCAGTATTTT
few	TRBD1	16	TRBJ1-1	TRBV9	CASSVSKETGGTEAFF	TGTGCCAGCAGCGTCAGCAAAGAGACAGGGGGGACTGAAGCTTTCTTT
few	NA	15	TRBJ1-2	TRBV19	CASSPPTDSNYGYTF	TGTGCCAGTAGTCCTCCGACAGATTCTAACTATGGCTACACCTTC
NA	TRBD2	14	TRBJ2-7	TRBV7-2	CASSLRGGAREQYF	TGTGCCAGCAGCTTACGCGGGGGGGCTCGGGAGCAGTACTTC
once	TRBD1	14	TRBJ1-6	TRBV30	CAYKTGALNSPLHF	TGTGCCTACAAGACAGGGGCTTTAAATTCACCCCTCCACTTT
NA	NA	15	TRBJ2-3	TRBV3-1/TRBV3-2	CASSPLRGLESTQYF	TGTGCCAGCAGCCCCCTGCGGGGGCTGGAGTCGACGCAGTATTTT
NA	NA	13	TRBJ1-1	TRBV5-1	CASSLGGGTEAFF	TGCGCCAGCAGCTTGGGAGGGGGCACTGAAGCTTTCTTT
few	TRBD1	18	TRBJ1-5	TRBV28	CASKKRQGVRYSNQPQHF	TGTGCCAGCAAAAAGCGGCAGGGGGTCCGGTATAGCAATCAGCCCCAGCATTTT
NA	NA	13	TRBJ2-7	TRBV4-3	CASSQGDAGEQYF	TGCGCCAGCAGCCAAGGTGACGCGGGGGAGCAGTACTTC
few	NA	16	TRBJ2-7	TRBV5-1	CASHGEGWMDSYEQYF	TGCGCCAGCCATGGAGAAGGTTGGATGGACAGCTACGAGCAGTACTTC
few	NA	16	TRBJ1-2	TRBV2	CASSLYTGFRLGGYTF	TGTGCCAGCAGTCTTTATACAGGGTTTAGGTTAGGCGGCTACACCTTC
few	TRBD1	16	TRBJ1-6	TRBV6-5	CASSYHTGGAESPLHF	TGTGCCAGCAGTTACCACACAGGGGGAGCTGAGTCACCCCTCCACTTT
once	NA	14	TRBJ2-3	TRBV7-2	CASSLEAHTDTQYF	TGTGCCAGCAGCTTAGAAGCGCACACAGATACGCAGTATTTT
NA	NA	13	TRBJ2-5	TRBV5-1	CASSTDLQETQYF	TGCGCCAGCAGCACGGACTTACAAGAGACCCAGTACTTC
NA	NA	13	TRBJ1-2	TRBV5-1	CASSPGDSYGYTF	TGCGCCAGCAGCCCTGGAGATTCCTATGGCTACACCTTC
NA	NA	15	TRBJ2-5	TRBV4-1	CASSQETHRSETQYF	TGCGCCAGCAGCCAAGAAACCCACCGGTCGGAGACCCAGTACTTC
NA	TRBD1	15	TRBJ1-3	TRBV28	CASSLLTGGRNTIYF	TGTGCCAGCAGTTTATTGACAGGGGGCAGAAACACCATATATTTT
few	TRBD1	14	TRBJ1-4	TRBV18	CASTQEQGSEKLFF	TGTGCCAGCACGCAAGAACAGGGGAGTGAAAAACTGTTTTTT
NA	NA	12	TRBJ1-1	TRBV2	CASSGGILEAFF	TGTGCCAGCAGTGGCGGGATATTAGAAGCTTTCTTT
few	NA	16	TRBJ2-2	TRBV19	CASSMGGTASTGELFF	TGTGCCAGTAGTATGGGAGGTACCGCGAGCACCGGGGAGCTGTTTTTT
NA	NA	15	TRBJ1-1	TRBV5-1	CASSLDWGGSDEAFF	TGCGCCAGCAGCTTAGACTGGGGGGGATCGGATGAAGCTTTCTTT
NA	TRBD1	16	TRBJ2-3	TRBV12-5	CASGLVQGGSTDTQYF	TGTGCTAGTGGTTTGGTACAAGGGGGCAGCACAGATACGCAGTATTTT
NA	TRBD1	16	TRBJ2-7	TRBV30	CALRTLDRVFPYEQYF	TGTGCCTTAAGAACCCTCGACAGGGTCTTTCCCTACGAGCAGTACTTC
NA	NA	19	TRBJ2-3	TRBV21-1	CASSPKMVSLAGEGDTQYF	TGTGCCAGCAGCCCAAAGATGGTGTCCCTAGCTGGGGAAGGGGATACGCAGTATTTT
NA	NA	17	TRBJ2-7	TRBV18	CASSWDSGGQNSYEQYF	TGTGCCAGCTCATGGGACAGCGGGGGCCAGAACTCCTACGAGCAGTACTTC
few	TRBD1	14	TRBJ1-2	TRBV5-4	CASGQGKGLYGYTF	TGTGCCAGCGGACAGGGGAAGGGGCTCTATGGCTACACCTTC
many	TRBD1	14	TRBJ1-6	TRBV6-5	CASSWDRDNSPLHF	TGTGCCAGCAGTTGGGACAGGGATAATTCACCCCTCCACTTT
few	TRBD1	15	TRBJ1-1	TRBV30	CASDRGMGWGTEAFF	TGTGCCTCCGACAGGGGGATGGGGTGGGGCACTGAAGCTTTCTTT
NA	TRBD2	15	TRBJ2-3	TRBV30	CAWSLGAGVTDTQYF	TGTGCCTGGAGCCTAGGAGCGGGGGTGACAGATACGCAGTATTTT
NA	NA	17	TRBJ2-1	TRBV27	CASSLSSWQGFYNEQFF	TGTGCCAGCAGTTTATCGTCTTGGCAGGGGTTCTACAATGAGCAGTTCTTC
NA	TRBD2	15	TRBJ2-1	TRBV29-1	CSVEPPSGGIDEQFF	TGCAGCGTTGAACCCCCTAGCGGGGGTATCGATGAGCAGTTCTTC
NA	TRBD1	15	TRBJ1-1	TRBV19	CASSIPGQENTEAFF	TGTGCCAGTAGTATACCCGGACAGGAGAACACTGAAGCTTTCTTT
NA	NA	13	TRBJ1-2	TRBV30	CAWSPQGNYGYTF	TGTGCCTGGAGTCCCCAGGGGAACTATGGCTACACCTTC
NA	NA	15	TRBJ1-5	TRBV27	CASSSRVVGNQPQHF	TGTGCCAGCAGTTCCAGGGTCGTGGGCAATCAGCCCCAGCATTTT
NA	TRBD2	15	TRBJ2-3	TRBV6-5	CASSSPRAGADTQYF	TGTGCCAGCAGTTCTCCCCGGGCGGGGGCAGATACGCAGTATTTT
NA	NA	16	TRBJ1-6	TRBV19	CARDAPGSSYNSPLHF	TGTGCCAGAGATGCGCCGGGTTCCTCCTATAATTCACCCCTCCACTTT
NA	NA	14	TRBJ1-5	TRBV5-6	CASSLGQGLGPQHF	TGTGCCAGCAGCTTGGGGCAGGGCCTGGGTCCCCAGCATTTT
few	TRBD1	17	TRBJ1-1	TRBV4-3	CASSQGRGGAQDTEAFF	TGCGCCAGCAGCCAAGGGAGAGGGGGCGCGCAAGACACTGAAGCTTTCTTT
NA	TRBD2	16	TRBJ2-3	TRBV10-2	CASSEFFTSGGSSQYF	TGCGCCAGCAGTGAGTTCTTCACTAGCGGGGGGTCTTCGCAGTATTTT
few	NA	14	TRBJ1-3	TRBV27	CASSLSARGNTIYF	TGTGCCAGCAGTTTATCCGCCCGGGGAAACACCATATATTTT
NA	TRBD1	14	TRBJ2-3	TRBV10-2	CASSDRDSTDTQYF	TGCGCCAGCTCGGACAGGGATAGCACAGATACGCAGTATTTT
NA	TRBD2	15	TRBJ2-1	TRBV3-1/TRBV3-2	CASSPALAGVNEQFF	TGTGCCAGCAGCCCCGCACTAGCGGGGGTGAATGAGCAGTTCTTC
once	NA	13	TRBJ1-6	TRBV10-3	CASTGKANSPLHF	TGTGCCTCTACAGGGAAGGCTAATTCACCCCTCCACTTT
NA	NA	15	TRBJ2-5	TRBV5-1	CASSTWTATEETQYF	TGCGCCAGCAGCACATGGACAGCGACGGAAGAGACCCAGTACTTC
NA	NA	13	TRBJ2-5	TRBV14	CASSPGHQETRYF	TGTGCCAGCAGCCCGGGACACCAAGAGACCCGGTACTTC
NA	NA	14	TRBJ1-4	TRBV5-5	CASSLFRGNEKLFF	TGTGCCAGCAGCTTGTTCAGGGGTAATGAAAAACTGTTTTTT
NA	NA	17	TRBJ2-2	TRBV19	CASIPSPRAGNTGELFF	TGTGCCAGTATACCCAGCCCAAGGGCGGGTAACACCGGGGAGCTGTTTTTT
NA	TRBD1	16	TRBJ2-2	TRBV24-1	CATSDATGGDTGELFF	TGTGCCACCAGTGACGCTACAGGGGGAGACACCGGGGAGCTGTTTTTT
many	NA	14	TRBJ1-6	TRBV27	CASSLGQSLNPLHF	TGTGCCAGCAGTTTAGGCCAGTCCCTTAATCCCCTCCACTTT
NA	NA	15	TRBJ1-2	TRBV6-2/TRBV6-3	CASSYGSGGFYGYTF	TGTGCCAGCAGTTACGGTTCCGGAGGATTCTATGGCTACACCTTC
NA	TRBD1	14	TRBJ1-2	TRBV20-1	CSASIGQGVWGYTF	TGCAGTGCTAGTATTGGACAGGGGGTGTGGGGCTACACCTTC
NA	TRBD1	15	TRBJ2-3	TRBV7-2	CASSLGAGGGYTQYF	TGTGCCAGCAGCTTAGGGGCAGGGGGCGGATATACGCAGTATTTT